This T cell receptor beta chain was sequenced during a study of PD-1 blockade in classical Hodgkin lymphoma. Study-wide context: Every 2 weeks, patients had 3 mg/kg nivolumab intravenously.

The CDR3 totals 15 residues. V was cut by 0 bases and J by 4 bases, with 12 bases left in between. Germline CDR1 reads MNHEY; CDR2 reads SVGAGI. Sequencing was performed with immunoSEQ multiplex PCR; in TCRdb, only in-frame clones are kept and a portion is missing. Of 41,000 or so clones detected, more than 70% appear once; the ten largest clones hold approximately 20%. After autologous stem cell transplantation all patients relapsed, and prior brentuximab vedotin exposure differed between cohorts. Patients showed best responses of complete response, partial response or progressive disease. The receptor was isolated from a human donor with classical Hodgkin lymphoma. Sequenced material: peripheral blood mononuclear cells (PBMCs), taken at baseline. The chain uses TRBV6-5 and TRBJ1-2; maybe TRBD1 (6 bases). The CDR3 bases are TGTGCCAGCAGTTACTCCCGGGGGCTGGGCTATGGCTACACCTTC. The encoded protein is CASSYSRGLGYGYTF.